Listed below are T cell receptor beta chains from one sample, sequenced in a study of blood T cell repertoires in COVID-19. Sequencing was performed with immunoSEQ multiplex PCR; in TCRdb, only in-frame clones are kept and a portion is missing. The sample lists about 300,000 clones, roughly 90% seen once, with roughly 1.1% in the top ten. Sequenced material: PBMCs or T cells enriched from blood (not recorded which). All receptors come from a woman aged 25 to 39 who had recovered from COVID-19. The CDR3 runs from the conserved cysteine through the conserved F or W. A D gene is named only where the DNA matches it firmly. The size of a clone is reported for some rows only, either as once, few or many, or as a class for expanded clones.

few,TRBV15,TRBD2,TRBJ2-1,TGTGCCACCAGCACCACTAGCGGGAGGGTTAATGAGCAGTTCTTC,CATSTTSGRVNEQFF
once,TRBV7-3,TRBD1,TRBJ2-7,TGTGCCAGCAGCTTACGTCCGGACAGGAGCTCCTACGAGCAGTACTTC,CASSLRPDRSSYEQYF
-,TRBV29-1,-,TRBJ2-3,TGCAGCGTTGAGTCCAGGGGAAGAGATACGCAGTATTTT,CSVESRGRDTQYF
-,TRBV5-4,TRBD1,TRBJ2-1,TGTGCCAGCAGCTCTAGGACGGGACAGGGCTACAATGAGCAGTTCTTC,CASSSRTGQGYNEQFF
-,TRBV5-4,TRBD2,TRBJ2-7,TGTGCCAGCAACGAAGGGACTAGCGGGAGCAACGAGCAGTACTTC,CASNEGTSGSNEQYF
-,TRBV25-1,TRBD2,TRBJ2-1,TGTGCCAGCACCAAGCCCGGACTAGCGGGATCGTATGAGCAGTTCTTC,CASTKPGLAGSYEQFF
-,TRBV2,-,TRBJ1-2,TGTGCCAGCAGTGAACAGGGAACTAACTATGGCTACACCTTC,CASSEQGTNYGYTF
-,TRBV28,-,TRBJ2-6,TGTGCCAGCAGTTCGACAGGCTCTGGGGCCAACGTCCTGACTTTC,CASSSTGSGANVLTF
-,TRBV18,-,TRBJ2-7,TGTGCCAGCTCACTTCGGGGTTTGACGAGTGGGTCGAACGAGCAGTACTTC,CASSLRGLTSGSNEQYF
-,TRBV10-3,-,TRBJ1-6,TGTGCCATCAGTGACCCCCTAGGGAGACCGGGCTCACCCCTCCACTTT,CAISDPLGRPGSPLHF
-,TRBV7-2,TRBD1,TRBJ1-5,TGTGCCAGCAGACTATCCCGGGACAGAAATCAGCCCCAGCATTTT,CASRLSRDRNQPQHF
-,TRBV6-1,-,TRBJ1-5,TGTGCCAGCAGTGAGGTAGGGGATCAGCCCCAGCATTTT,CASSEVGDQPQHF
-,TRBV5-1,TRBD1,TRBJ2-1,TGCGCCAGCAGCTTGGGACAGGGGGCGAATGAGCAGTTCTTC,CASSLGQGANEQFF
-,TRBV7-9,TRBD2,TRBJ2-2,TGTGCCAGCAGCTTAGCGGGGACTAGCGGGAACACCGGGGAGCTGTTTTTT,CASSLAGTSGNTGELFF
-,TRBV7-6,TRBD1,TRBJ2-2,TGTGCCAGCAGCTTAGCTAGAGGGACAGTTCGGTACACCGGGGAGCTGTTTTTT,CASSLARGTVRYTGELFF
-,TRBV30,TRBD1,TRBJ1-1,TGTGCCTGGGCTAGGGGGCAGGGGGCTGAAGCTTTCTTT,CAWARGQGAEAFF
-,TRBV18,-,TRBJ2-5,TGTGCCAGCTCACCCCAGGCCTATTCAACAGAGACCCAGTACTTC,CASSPQAYSTETQYF
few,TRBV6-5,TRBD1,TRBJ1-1,TGTGCCAGCAGTACTCGGACAGGGCAAGCTTTCTTT,CASSTRTGQAFF
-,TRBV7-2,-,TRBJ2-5,TGTGCCAGCACCCGGCGGAGGGGCCCCGGGCCTCCAGAGACCCAGTACTTC,CASTRRRGPGPPETQYF
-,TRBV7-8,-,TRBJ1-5,TGTGCCAGCAGCTCGGGCAGGGGCTCTAGCAATCAGCCCCAGCATTTT,CASSSGRGSSNQPQHF
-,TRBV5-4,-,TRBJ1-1,TGTGCCAGCAGCCCGATGACAGGGAACACTGAAGCTTTCTTT,CASSPMTGNTEAFF
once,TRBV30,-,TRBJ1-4,TGTGCCTGGAGTGTAAGGGCTACAGGGAAAGGTGAAAAACTGTTTTTT,CAWSVRATGKGEKLFF
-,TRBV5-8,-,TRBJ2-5,TGTGCCAGCAGCTTGGGTCCAGGTCGGGAGACCCAGTACTTC,CASSLGPGRETQYF
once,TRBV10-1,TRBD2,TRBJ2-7,TGCGCCAGCAGGGCTAGCGGAGACTACGAGCAGTACTTC,CASRASGDYEQYF
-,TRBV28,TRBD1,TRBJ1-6,TGTGCCAGCAGATCAGACAGGGGCTCCTATAATTCACCCCTCCACTTT,CASRSDRGSYNSPLHF
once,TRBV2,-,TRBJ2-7,TGTGCCAGCAGTTCAAATTTAGGGGGAGTGGAGGAGCAGTACTTC,CASSSNLGGVEEQYF
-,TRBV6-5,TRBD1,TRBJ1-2,TGTGCCAGCAGAACCGGGACAGGGGTGTTCGATGGCTACACCTTC,CASRTGTGVFDGYTF
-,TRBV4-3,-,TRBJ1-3,TGCGCCAGCAGCCAAGATAGAGGAAACACCATATATTTT,CASSQDRGNTIYF
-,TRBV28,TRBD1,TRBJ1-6,TGTGCCAGCAGCCATGACAGGGGTGAGAATTCACCCCTCCACTTT,CASSHDRGENSPLHF
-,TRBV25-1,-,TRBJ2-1,TGTGCCAGCAGTGAAGATGTGACTGGAGGGTACAATGAGCAGTTCTTC,CASSEDVTGGYNEQFF
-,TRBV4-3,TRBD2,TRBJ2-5,TGCGCCAGCAGCCAAGATAGGGCGGGAGGGGGAGAGACCCAGTACTTC,CASSQDRAGGGETQYF
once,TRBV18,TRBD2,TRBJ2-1,TGTGCCAGCTCACCCGCGGGGGAATCGGGGGAGCAGTTCTTC,CASSPAGESGEQFF
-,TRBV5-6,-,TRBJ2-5,TGTGCCAGCAGCCAACGGTTCTCTAGTCAAGAGACCCAGTACTTC,CASSQRFSSQETQYF
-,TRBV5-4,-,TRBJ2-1,TGTGCCAGCAGCTACGACAGGCTTAATGGAAATGAGCAGTTCTTC,CASSYDRLNGNEQFF
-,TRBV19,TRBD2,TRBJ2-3,TGTGCCAGTAGTAAGATCACTGGGGGGGGAGGCACAGATACGCAGTATTTT,CASSKITGGGGTDTQYF
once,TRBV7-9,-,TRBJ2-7,TGTGCCAGCAGCTTCATAGAGTTCTACGAGCAGTACTTC,CASSFIEFYEQYF
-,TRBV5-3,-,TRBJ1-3,TGTGCCAGAAGCGCTCCGGGAGCTCCACCACGGTCGGACACCATATATTTT,CARSAPGAPPRSDTIYF
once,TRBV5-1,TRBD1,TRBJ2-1,TGCGCCAGCAGCTTGGGGTCAGGGGGTTACAATGAGCAGTTCTTC,CASSLGSGGYNEQFF
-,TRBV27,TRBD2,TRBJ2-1,TGTGCCAGCAGTTCCCGGAGGACTAGCGGCCGAACCTACAATGAGCAGTTCTTC,CASSSRRTSGRTYNEQFF
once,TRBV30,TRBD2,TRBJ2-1,TGTGCCTGGAGTGTACGTAGAGCTGTAGCGGGGGACTACAATGAGCAGTTCTTC,CAWSVRRAVAGDYNEQFF
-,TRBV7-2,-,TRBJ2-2,TGTGCCAGCAGCTTTCTTCTCACCGGGGAGCTGTTTTTT,CASSFLLTGELFF
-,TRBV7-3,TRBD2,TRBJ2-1,TGTGCCAGCAGCTTAGTAGTGGCGGGAGGTCGTAATGAGCAGTTCTTC,CASSLVVAGGRNEQFF
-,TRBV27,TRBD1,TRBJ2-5,TGTGCCAGCAGTCCACAGGGGCTCCAAGAGACCCAGTACTTC,CASSPQGLQETQYF
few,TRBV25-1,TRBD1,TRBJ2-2,TGTGCCAGCAGTCCGACAGGGTTGACCGGGGAGCTGTTTTTT,CASSPTGLTGELFF
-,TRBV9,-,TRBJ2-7,TGTGCCAGCAGCGTAGACGGGATGAGGTTACGCGAGCAGTACTTC,CASSVDGMRLREQYF
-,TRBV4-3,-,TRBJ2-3,TGCGCCAGCAGCCAAGATCTAGCTAGGGATAGCACAGATACGCAGTATTTT,CASSQDLARDSTDTQYF
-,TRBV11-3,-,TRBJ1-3,TGTGCCAGCAGCCGAGGGCCGGCGGACACCATATATTTT,CASSRGPADTIYF
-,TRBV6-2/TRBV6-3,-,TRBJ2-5,TGTGCCAGCAGCGAAGCGGAGGACCAAGAGACCCAGTACTTC,CASSEAEDQETQYF
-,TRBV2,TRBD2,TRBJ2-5,TGTGCCAGCAGTGACGTCTCCGGGGGGCAAGAGACCCAGTACTTC,CASSDVSGGQETQYF